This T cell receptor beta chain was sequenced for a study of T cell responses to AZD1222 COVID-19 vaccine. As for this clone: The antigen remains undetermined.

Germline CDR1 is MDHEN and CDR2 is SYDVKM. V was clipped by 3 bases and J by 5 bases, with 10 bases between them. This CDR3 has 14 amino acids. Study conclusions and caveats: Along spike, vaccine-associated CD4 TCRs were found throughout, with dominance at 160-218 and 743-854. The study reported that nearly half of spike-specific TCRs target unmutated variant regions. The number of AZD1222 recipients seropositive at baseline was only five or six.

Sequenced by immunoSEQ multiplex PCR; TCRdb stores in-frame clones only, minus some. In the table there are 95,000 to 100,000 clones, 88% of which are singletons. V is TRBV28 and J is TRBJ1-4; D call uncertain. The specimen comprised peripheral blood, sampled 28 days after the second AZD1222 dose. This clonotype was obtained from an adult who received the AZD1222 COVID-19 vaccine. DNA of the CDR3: TGTGCCAGCAGTTTTTGGGTCCAAAATGAAAAACTGTTTTTT. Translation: CASSFWVQNEKLFF.